This T cell receptor (beta chain) was observed in a study of cytomegalovirus exposure and HLA in healthy donors. Overall study context: Within an early data release were about 85 million unique TCRs drawn from HLA-typed donors. Regarding the study as a whole: Equally common other TCR beta chains were less clonally expanded than HLA-associated ones, a later analysis found.

This clone was detected only a few times. Its cognate antigen is unknown. CDR3 length: 14 residues. With V trimmed by 2 bases and J by 8 bases, 2 bases remained unmatched. Germline V CDR1 and CDR2: MNHNY, SVGAGI (reference sequence). Primers: 60 Vbeta forward and 13 Jbeta reverse. Data came from immunoSEQ multiplex PCR; TCRdb stores just in-frame clones and leaves some out. This table has some 120,000 clones, under 12% appearing once. The sequencing sample was made of PBMCs. The receptor's source is a young woman in good health and CMV-seropositive. The chain employs TRBV6-6 and TRBJ1-4; 10 nucleotides agree with TRBD1. The CDR3 DNA reads TGTGCCAGCAGTTACGACAGGGGGCGAGAAAAACTGTTTTTT. Translation: CASSYDRGREKLFF.